What follows describes a single T cell receptor (beta chain). Its antigen remains unidentified. PCR amplification relied on 60 Vbeta primers (plus 13 Jbeta primers). Source study methods: There were around 80 million unique TCR beta chains by a later count, and approximately 11 million of them were shared. Measured with immunoSEQ multiplex PCR; TCRdb has only the in-frame clones, and not every one. The V and J calls and clone size are taken from that table; D and trimming were inferred from the DNA. This table has roughly 100,000 clones, around 72% appearing once. This sample is drawn from a study of cytomegalovirus exposure and HLA in healthy donors. Study-level findings and limits: Donor immune exposure was known only as CMV serostatus. Reports indicated that the classifier achieved high specificity and sensitivity in diagnosing cytomegalovirus status. The listing of 160 or so TCR beta chains classed them as cytomegalovirus-associated.

Trimming cost V 1 base and J 2 bases, with 9 bases left between them. The CDR3 has 15 residues. Germline CDR1 reads SGHNT; CDR2 reads YENEEA. The rearrangement links TRBV11-3 to TRBJ2-1, with TRBD2 as a possible D gene (5 bases). The receptor's source is a male donor in good health and CMV-seronegative. The sequencing input was PBMCs. The CDR3 nucleotides are TGTGCCAGCAGCTTAGGTCGGGGTCCCTACAATGAGCAGTTCTTC. This sequence encodes CASSLGRGPYNEQFF.